This T cell receptor (beta chain) was recorded in a study of cytomegalovirus exposure and HLA in healthy donors. Comments on this clone: The target antigen is unknown.

The PCR had 60 Vbeta and 13 Jbeta primers. Here immunoSEQ multiplex PCR was the method, and the copy in TCRdb shows in-frame clones only, minus some. The sample comprises a few hundred thousand clones, about 75% of which are singletons, and about 2.1% rests with the top ten. Overall study findings and caveats: Solely CMV serostatus was available to characterize immune exposure. Reported findings show TCR beta sequences accurately forecast HLA-A and HLA-B alleles in most subjects.

CDR1 is MDHEN, CDR2 SYDVKM, per germline. This CDR3 is 12 amino acids long. V shed 6 bases and J shed 4 bases, with 9 bases lying between them. The sample comprised PBMCs. The TCR originated in a female donor in good health and CMV-seronegative. The genes are TRBV28 and TRBJ1-2; D gene ambiguous. Here the CDR3 DNA reads TGTGCCAGCAGCGAGAAACTCTATGGCTACACCTTC. Amino acid sequence: CASSEKLYGYTF.